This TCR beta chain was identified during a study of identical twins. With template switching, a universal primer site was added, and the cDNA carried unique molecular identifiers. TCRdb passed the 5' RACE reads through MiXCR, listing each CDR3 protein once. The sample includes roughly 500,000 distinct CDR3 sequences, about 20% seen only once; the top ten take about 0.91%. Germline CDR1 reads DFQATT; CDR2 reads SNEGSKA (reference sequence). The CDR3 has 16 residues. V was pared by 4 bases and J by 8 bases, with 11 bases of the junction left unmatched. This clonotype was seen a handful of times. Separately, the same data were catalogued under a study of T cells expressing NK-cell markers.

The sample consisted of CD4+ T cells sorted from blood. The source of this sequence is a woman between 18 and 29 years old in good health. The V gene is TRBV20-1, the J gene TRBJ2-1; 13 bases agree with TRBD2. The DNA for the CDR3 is TGCAGTGCTATAGGGACTAGCGGGGCCTCGGGAGATGAGCAGTTCTTC. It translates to CSAIGTSGASGDEQFF.